This entry lists 8 T cell receptor beta chains sequenced from one sample in a study of OX40 agonist ivuxolimab in advanced cancers. Libraries were prepared by immunoSEQ multiplex PCR; TCRdb keeps only in-frame clonotypes and omits some of them. Among tens of thousands of clones listed, around nine tenths were seen once. The sequenced sample was CD4+ or CD8+ T cells sorted from blood, obtained in a trial of the OX40 agonist ivuxolimab. These receptors came from an adult with an advanced solid tumor such as melanoma, head and neck, liver or kidney cancer.

The rearrangement uses TRBV30 and TRBJ2-7; 7 positions match TRBD1. The V and J ends lost 2 bases and 6 bases, in that order; junction bases with no gene match: 7. Germline CDR1 is GTSNPN and CDR2 is SVGIG (reference sequence). The CDR3 is made up of 13 amino acids. The CDR3 DNA is TGTGCCTGGAGTACAGGGGCAGTGGTCGAGCAGTACTTC. Translated: CAWSTGAVVEQYF.

This clone was counted at least ten times. The chain couples TRBV7-8 to TRBJ2-5; perhaps TRBD2 as D (5 bases). Trimming cost V 2 bases and J 5 bases, with 15 bases left between them. The germline CDR1 and CDR2 sequences are SGHVS and FQNEAQ. CDR3 size: 15 residues. In DNA form, the CDR3 reads TGTGCCAGCAGCTTACCGCGGAGGATTAGGGAGACCCAGTACTTC. Amino acid sequence: CASSLPRRIRETQYF.

The chain's CDR3 is CASSLSGLVTDTQYF. Written as DNA, the CDR3 is TGTGCCAGCAGCTTGTCAGGCCTGGTCACAGATACGCAGTATTTT. This chain uses TRBV11-3 with TRBJ2-3; unclear D gene. This CDR3 spans 15 amino acids. V lost 3 bases to trimming and J lost 2 bases, with 12 bases between them. The germline CDR1 and CDR2 sequences are SGHNT and YENEEA.

The chain couples TRBV28 to TRBJ2-7; D is perhaps TRBD2 (5 bases). The V gene's germline CDR1 is MDHEN and CDR2 SYDVKM. The CDR3 covers 12 residues. V lost 7 bases, J lost 1 base, and 8 bases lay in between. The CDR3 region has the DNA TGTGCCAGCAATCGGGGTTCCTACGAGCAGTACTTC. Its protein is CASNRGSYEQYF.

This chain uses TRBV5-6 with TRBJ2-6; TRBD2 agrees at 9 bases. There are 18 residues in the CDR3. From germline, CDR1 is SGHDT and CDR2 YYEEEE. V shed 6 bases and J 0 bases; nucleotides not matched to a gene: 10. The CDR3 loop is CASIVRLAEYSGANVLTF. For the CDR3, the DNA is TGTGCCAGCATCGTCCGACTAGCGGAATACTCTGGGGCCAACGTCCTGACTTTC.

The rearrangement uses TRBV5-4 and TRBJ1-1, with 7 bases aligning to TRBD1. Germline-derived CDR1 and CDR2 are SGHNT and YYREEE (reference sequence). The CDR3 loop spans 15 amino acids. J gave up 0 bases and V 4 bases, and 6 bases lay outside the gene matches. This CDR3 reads CASSHDGQVNTEAFF. CDR3 DNA sequence: TGTGCCAGCAGCCACGACGGACAGGTGAACACTGAAGCTTTCTTT.

The chain uses TRBV5-5 and TRBJ1-1; D is unresolved. CDR1 is SGHKS, CDR2 YYEKEE, per germline (reference sequence). V shed 4 bases and J shed 0 bases, with 13 bases lying between them. This CDR3 spans 15 amino acids. The chain's CDR3 is CASSRQTGMNTEAFF. The CDR3 region has the DNA TGTGCCAGCAGCCGGCAAACGGGCATGAACACTGAAGCTTTCTTT. The whole variable domain, remainder taken from reference TRBV5-5 and TRBJ1-1, is DAGVTQSPTHLIKTRGQQVTLRCSPISGHKSVSWYQQVLGQGPQFIFQYYEKEERGRGNFPDRFSARQFPNYSSELNVNALLLGDSALYLCASSRQTGMNTEAFFGQGTRLTVV.

V and J are TRBV7-2 and TRBJ2-7; D may match TRBD1 or TRBD2 (5 bases each). CDR3 length: 15 residues. V was trimmed by 2 bases and J by 4 bases, leaving 15 bases between them. Per germline, CDR1 SGHTA and CDR2 FQGNSA. CDR3 sequence reads: CASSLRQTGPYEQYF. In nucleotides, the CDR3 is TGTGCCAGCAGCTTACGCCAGACGGGACCTTACGAGCAGTACTTC. Looking up the rest from reference TRBV7-2 and TRBJ2-7 gives the full variable domain: GAGVSQSPSNKVTEKGKDVELRCDPISGHTALYWYRQSLGQGLEFLIYFQGNSAPDKSGLPSDRFSAERTGGSVSTLTIQRTQQEDSAVYLCASSLRQTGPYEQYFGPGTRLTVT.